The source of this T cell receptor (beta chain) is a study of early T cells in non-severe SARS-CoV-2 infection (dated by TCRdb to the early 2020s). For context, the study as a whole: TCR sequencing used bulk RNA from unsorted whole blood, so alpha and beta chains could not be paired.

The junction shows trimming of 0 bases on V and 10 bases on J, plus 11 bases between the germline ends. CDR1 is given as SGHRS and CDR2 as YFSETQ, both from the germline V gene. The CDR3 spans 14 residues, from the cysteine through the phenylalanine. Only the CDR3 DNA is retained, 42 bases long and in frame from the first base. A note on this clonotype: What antigen it recognizes has not been identified. No much larger clone is present one base from it, and per-base qualities are unavailable.

Libraries came from 5' RACE. Data came from a NextSeq 500. In the TCR library protocol, unique molecular identifiers were attached to individual cDNA molecules to correct for PCR bias and sequencing error. Both TCR alpha and beta chains were sequenced, and tight co-correlation was observed between alpha and beta sequence abundances in each sample. The authors processed their data as follows. Decombinator V4 was used to annotate the V gene, J gene and CDR3 of the TCR sequences. TCRs were defined as expanded if a significant change between any two time points was detected under a Poisson model with p below 0.0001. TCR abundances were normalised to the total number of TCRs sequenced per sample and were expressed as counts per million. MAIT TCRs were defined by TRAV1-2 paired with TRAJ12, TRAJ20 or TRAJ33, and iNKT TCRs by TRAV10 paired with TRAJ18. VDJdb, accessed 1 November 2021, was searched for CMV, EBV and SARS-CoV-2 annotated TCRs, excluding TCRs annotated for multiple antigens. Starting from the raw public reads, TCRdb applied fastp trimming at Q25, assembled clones with MiXCR and retained in-frame beta chains. Duplicate CDR3 protein sequences are folded into a single record with the most common DNA and genes. The V and J calls follow TCRdb's processing rather than the paper's. This sample is represented by fewer than 85,000 distinct CDR3 sequences; 13% of them were singletons. Around 6% of the sample belongs to the ten largest clones.

A case-control design nested within a healthcare worker cohort in London, UK, was used, with weekly nasopharyngeal swab PCR tests and blood sampling performed. Healthcare workers were recruited between 23 and 31 March 2020, during the week of the UK lockdown, and were followed weekly for up to roughly 15 weeks. Findings and caveats that apply to the study as a whole: VDJdb matching was skewed toward anti-spike CD8 responses and likely underestimated virus-specific expansions by missing private and CD4 specificities.

This sequence was found in an adult who was a healthcare worker with PCR-confirmed SARS-CoV-2 infection or an uninfected control (not recorded which). This chain joins TRBV5-1 to TRBJ1-6; no D segment can be confidently identified. The specimen sequenced was whole blood. DNA sequence: TGCGCCAGCAGCTTGGCAGATGCGGGATCACCCCTCCACTTT. Its product reads: CASSLADAGSPLHF.